The TCR beta chain under discussion was sequenced for a study of blood T cells in healthy people across ages. V lost 5 bases and J 6 bases, leaving 16 bases between the germline ends. Germline V lookup: CDR1 SGHTA, CDR2 FQGNSA. This CDR3 has 14 residues. With a J-beta primer mix and a sample-barcoded 5' primer, a second PCR ran roughly 6 to 12 cycles. TCRdb used MiXCR to reprocess the 5' RACE reads, holding one entry per CDR3 protein. The sample has about 1.6 million distinct CDR3 sequences; around 36% are singletons. A remark on this clonotype: Its antigen is currently unknown.

General study points: Strong correlation linked observed beta diversity and percent naive T cells.

Material for sequencing was blood. The V and J genes are TRBV7-2 and TRBJ1-2, with D possibly TRBD1 on 5 matching bases. This clonotype was obtained from a woman in her 30s in good health. In DNA, the CDR3 is TGTGCCAGCAGCCCCCAGCAGGGAGCGAATGGCTACACCTTC. Protein product: CASSPQQGANGYTF.